These 28 T cell receptor beta chains came from one sample sequenced in a study of regulatory T cells in long-lasting Graves disease. Arm-PCR with iRepertoire HTBI primers amplified the CDR3 regions for these TCR beta libraries. A single record per CDR3 protein comes from TCRdb applying MiXCR to the multiplex PCR reads. This sample yields fewer than 650,000 distinct CDR3 sequences, of which about 16% are seen a single time; about 12% belongs to the top ten. Time point of the sample: newly diagnosed GD, antithyroid drugs for less than 3 months. Extracted PBMC RNA gave rise to the TCR library. Separately, the same data were catalogued under a study of T cells in Graves' hyperthyroidism and ophthalmopathy.

Here the sequenced sample was peripheral blood mononuclear cells (PBMCs), taken at new diagnosis, from a patient treated with antithyroid drugs. The source is a man between 18 and 29 years old with Graves disease.

The rearrangement uses TRBV5-1 and TRBJ2-7, with 7 bases matching TRBD1. V was pared by 4 bases and J by 3 bases, with 10 bases of the junction left unmatched. The germline V gene encodes CDR1 SGHRS and CDR2 YFSETQ. This CDR3 is built from 15 residues. CDR3 sequence: CASSQNSGQIYEQYF. As DNA, the CDR3 is TGCGCCAGCAGCCAAAACTCGGGACAGATCTACGAGCAGTACTTC.

The chain joins TRBV6-1 to TRBJ1-4; D unresolved. The CDR3 sequence is 15 residues long. CDR1 is MNHNS, CDR2 SASEGT, per germline. Trimming removed 6 bases from V and 4 bases from J, with 15 bases in between. The CDR3, as DNA: TGTGCCAGCAGAAACCTGGCCACTCTTAATGAAAAACTGTTTTTT. Translated: CASRNLATLNEKLFF.

This clonotype was seen at least ten times. The chain links TRBV20-1 to TRBJ1-5, with D hard to call. Looked up from germline, CDR1 is DFQATT and CDR2 is SNEGSKA (reference sequence). Between the trimmed V and J ends, which lost 3 bases and 7 bases, there was a span of 10 bases. The CDR3 runs 12 residues. CDR3 coding DNA: TGCAGTGCTAGCGGTGGAGGGCAGCCCCAGCATTTT. Translated: CSASGGGQPQHF.

This sequence joins TRBV19 and TRBJ1-1; D is ambiguous. Germline lookup yields CDR1 LNHDA and CDR2 SQIVND (reference sequence). The ends were cut back, 4 bases at V and 0 bases at J, with 12 bases in the middle. CDR3 length: 15 residues. The CDR3 region is CASSKYTGMNTEAFF. CDR3 in DNA: TGTGCCAGTAGTAAATACACGGGAATGAACACTGAAGCTTTCTTT.

This clonotype was seen repeatedly, ten times or more. The chain couples TRBV5-1 to TRBJ2-1; the D gene is possibly TRBD2 (6 bases). Per germline, CDR1 SGHRS and CDR2 YFSETQ. With 0 bases removed from V and 7 bases from J, the gap between germline ends came to 11 bases. The CDR3 is made up of 14 amino acids. CDR3 nucleotides: TGCGCCAGCAGCTTGGGCGGGACGAGTAATGAGCAGTTCTTC. It codes for CASSLGGTSNEQFF.

This clonotype has only a few counts. The rearrangement joins TRBV7-8 to TRBJ1-5; D may be TRBD1 (6 bases). Germline loops: CDR1 SGHVS, CDR2 FQNEAQ. The CDR3 sequence is 15 residues long. Trimming removed 5 bases from V and 2 bases from J, with 13 bases in between. The CDR3 is CASSRGQSRNQPQHF. The CDR3 DNA is TGTGCCAGCAGCCGAGGACAGAGTCGCAATCAGCCCCAGCATTTT.

V is TRBV18 and J is TRBJ1-5; 8 positions agree with TRBD1. V trimming: 2 bases; J trimming: 6 bases; junction bases outside the gene matches: 3. Germline CDR1 is KGHSH and CDR2 is LQKENI. CDR3 length equals 14 residues. CDR3 residues: CASSPGQGIQPQHF. The CDR3 bases are TGTGCCAGCTCACCAGGACAGGGTATTCAGCCCCAGCATTTT.

Many counts were recorded for this clonotype. This rearrangement joins TRBV7-8 to TRBJ1-2, with D perhaps TRBD1 (5 bases). Trimming stripped 5 bases from V and 4 bases from J, with 14 bases between. Germline CDR1 reads SGHVS; CDR2 reads FQNEAQ. The CDR3 runs 14 residues. The chain's CDR3 is CASSRGGAAYGYTF. DNA of the CDR3: TGTGCCAGCAGCCGCGGCGGGGCAGCCTATGGCTACACCTTC.

In its sample, this clonotype was seen a few times. The rearrangement links TRBV3-1 to TRBJ2-7; 11 bases match TRBD1. The CDR3 sequence is 16 residues long. CDR1 and CDR2 from the germline V gene are LGHDT and YNNKEL (reference sequence). V trimming: 4 bases; J trimming: 1 base; junction bases outside the gene matches: 6. The CDR3 coding sequence is TGTGCCAGCAGCCCCATTGGGACAGGGGGTTCCTACGAGCAGTACTTC. Translation gives CASSPIGTGGSYEQYF.

The chain recombines TRBV7-6 with TRBJ2-2, with D possibly TRBD2 on 5 matching bases. The CDR3 runs 17 residues. The germline V gene encodes CDR1 SGHVS and CDR2 FNYEAQ. Trimming pared 5 bases from V and 1 base from J, leaving 17 bases between. In nucleotides, the CDR3 is TGTGCCAGCAGCCGATACCTTCAGCGGCAGAACACCGGGGAGCTGTTTTTT. Protein product: CASSRYLQRQNTGELFF. The whole variable domain, remainder taken from reference TRBV7-6 and TRBJ2-2, is GAGVSQSPRYKVTKRGQDVALRCDPISGHVSLYWYRQALGQGPEFLTYFNYEAQQDKSGLPNDRFSAERPEGSISTLTIQRTEQRDSAMYRCASSRYLQRQNTGELFFGEGSRLTVL.

This clonotype has just a few counts. The rearrangement uses TRBV27 and TRBJ2-7; 11 nucleotides match TRBD2. The CDR3 consists of 15 residues. Germline V gene sequence: CDR1 MNHEY, CDR2 SMNVEV (reference sequence). V trimming: 4 bases; J trimming: 6 bases; junction bases outside the gene matches: 8. The CDR3 protein is CASSSRLAGYREQYF. DNA of the CDR3: TGTGCCAGCAGTTCCAGACTAGCGGGATACCGCGAGCAGTACTTC.

V and J are TRBV7-8 and TRBJ2-1; 7 nucleotides line up with TRBD2. The CDR3 runs 15 residues. Looked up from germline, CDR1 is SGHVS and CDR2 is FQNEAQ. V lost 4 bases to trimming and J lost 4 bases; unmatched junction nucleotides: 7. Written as DNA, the CDR3 is TGTGCCAGCAGCTATGGGTCTAGCGGTTACAATGAGCAGTTCTTC. Its translation: CASSYGSSGYNEQFF.

This clonotype was counted only a few times. This rearrangement joins TRBV20-1 to TRBJ1-1, with D unclear. Trimming cost V 2 bases and J 4 bases, with 11 bases left between them. CDR1 DFQATT and CDR2 SNEGSKA come from the germline V gene (reference sequence). This CDR3 spans 13 amino acids. This CDR3 is CSARSGSGTEAFF. CDR3 in DNA: TGCAGTGCTAGATCGGGAAGTGGCACTGAAGCTTTCTTT.

This clonotype was detected only a few times. This chain joins TRBV19 and TRBJ2-1; 9 bases line up with TRBD1. Per germline, CDR1 LNHDA and CDR2 SQIVND (reference sequence). J lost 2 bases, V lost 5 bases, and 19 bases had no gene match. CDR3 size: 20 residues. Here the CDR3 reads CASSGRGPRDRATPYNEQFF. CDR3 in DNA: TGTGCCAGTAGTGGCAGAGGTCCCCGGGACAGGGCTACCCCCTACAATGAGCAGTTCTTC.

This chain joins TRBV5-8 and TRBJ1-5; D is ambiguous. The CDR3 is made up of 16 amino acids. CDR1 is SGHTS and CDR2 is YDEGEE in the germline V gene. V lost 0 bases to trimming and J lost 6 bases, with 16 bases between them. Here the CDR3 DNA reads TGTGCCAGCAGCTTGGGAGGGCATGGCATGGGTCAGCCCCAGCATTTT. It yields the protein CASSLGGHGMGQPQHF.

As regards this clonotype: A read error is possible here, since a much larger clone lies one base away. The J gene is TRBJ2-7, the V gene TRBV11-2, with D tentatively TRBD2 (6 bases). CDR3 length: 15 residues. Germline lookup yields CDR1 SGHAT and CDR2 FQNNGV. This CDR3 reads CANSSPGRGSYEQYF. CDR3 nucleotide sequence: TGTGCCAACAGCTCCCCTGGGCGGGGATCCTACGAGCAGTACTTC.

V and J are TRBV4-2 and TRBJ2-5; D remains unclear. Germline V lookup: CDR1 LGHNA, CDR2 YNFKEQ. The length of the CDR3 is 16 residues. V lost 1 base and J 4 bases, leaving 16 bases between the germline ends. The CDR3 nucleotides are TGTGCCAGCAGCCAAGCTTCCGGTGAGATGGGAGAGACCCAGTACTTC. Translation gives CASSQASGEMGETQYF.

This chain connects TRBV6-5 to TRBJ2-7; TRBD1 might be the D (8 bases). Germline V gene sequence: CDR1 MNHEY, CDR2 SVGAGI. The CDR3 contains 13 residues. Trimming pared 4 bases from V and 6 bases from J, leaving 13 bases between. CDR3: CASSFHRGGEQYF. The CDR3 coding sequence is TGTGCCAGCAGTTTTCACAGGGGGGGCGAGCAGTACTTC.

This clonotype was counted many times. At one end the junction does not follow the germline gene, possibly because of a read error. The rearrangement links TRBV5-1 to TRBJ2-1; D is ambiguous. This CDR3 has 13 amino acids. Germline-derived CDR1 and CDR2 are SGHRS and YFSETQ. The CDR3 sequence is CASSFGVGNEQFF. CDR3 in DNA: TGTGCCAGCAGCTTTGGAGTGGGAAATGAGCAGTTCTTC.

This clonotype has a count of ten or more. This chain links TRBV11-2 with TRBJ2-1, with 9 bases fitting TRBD2. Trimming removed 1 base from V and 0 bases from J; junction bases left unmatched: 4. The CDR3 covers 17 residues. Germline CDR1 is SGHAT and CDR2 is FQNNGV. The CDR3 here is CASSLGRLADSYNEQFF. In DNA, the CDR3 is TGTGCCAGCAGCTTAGGAAGACTAGCGGACTCCTACAATGAGCAGTTCTTC.

The chain employs TRBV19 and TRBJ2-7; tentative D call: TRBD2 (5 bases). V was shortened by 3 bases and J by 7 bases, with 13 bases between the two germline ends. CDR1 is LNHDA, CDR2 SQIVND, per germline (reference sequence). This CDR3 is built from 13 residues. This CDR3 is CASSISNRREQYF. The CDR3 DNA sequence: TGTGCCAGTAGTATCTCGAACCGGAGGGAGCAGTACTTC.

Many counts were recorded for this clonotype. V and J are TRBV20-1 and TRBJ2-5; a weak D match, TRBD2 (5 bases). The length of the CDR3 is 16 residues. V lost 0 bases and J lost 0, with 14 bases in between. Germline CDR1 is DFQATT and CDR2 is SNEGSKA (reference sequence). Written as DNA, the CDR3 is TGCAGTGCTAGAGATGTTTCTGGGAGACACCAAGAGACCCAGTACTTC. As protein: CSARDVSGRHQETQYF.

This clonotype came up many times. The chain couples TRBV29-1 to TRBJ2-1; tentative D call: TRBD2 (7 bases). Germline-derived CDR1 and CDR2 are SQVTM and ANQGSEA. The CDR3 is 16 amino acids. Trimming removed 4 bases from V and 5 bases from J, with 21 bases in between. This chain's CDR3 is CSVGGPGGSIDNEQFF. CDR3 bases: TGCAGCGTTGGGGGGCCCGGCGGGAGCATCGACAATGAGCAGTTCTTC.

J is TRBJ2-3 and V is TRBV5-1; D remains unclear. V lost 4 bases to trimming and J lost 8 bases, with 8 bases between them. This CDR3 contains 11 residues. The germline V gene encodes CDR1 SGHRS and CDR2 YFSETQ. Here the CDR3 reads CASSLSVTQYF. CDR3 DNA sequence: TGCGCCAGCAGCCTCTCAGTTACGCAGTATTTT.

Only a few counts were recorded for this clonotype. An end of the junction differs from the germline gene, which may be a read error. The V call is TRBV7-3, the J call TRBJ1-1; D is possibly TRBD1 (6 bases). Germline lookup yields CDR1 SGHTA and CDR2 FQGTGA. The CDR3 extends over 16 amino acids. The DNA of the CDR3 is TGTACCAGCAGCTTAGGGGGGGCCCGACGGTGGACTGAAGCTTTCTTT. Translating it yields CTSSLGGARRWTEAFF.

This clonotype was found a few times. The chain has TRBV5-1 and TRBJ2-6; possibly TRBD2 for D (6 bases). Germline V gives CDR1 SGHRS, CDR2 YFSETQ. V lost 0 bases and J lost 2, with 9 bases in between. CDR3 length equals 16 residues. In nucleotides, the CDR3 is TGCGCCAGCAGCTTGGACGGGGGAACTGGGGCCAACGTCCTGACTTTC. Translating gives CASSLDGGTGANVLTF.

The chain uses TRBV30 and TRBJ1-6, with TRBD1 matching 7 bases. There are 12 residues in the CDR3. Germline V CDR1 and CDR2: GTSNPN, SVGIG (reference sequence). The J segment lost 13 bases and the V segment lost 0 bases, leaving 3 bases of the junction unmatched. The CDR3 loop is CAWSVMTGPLHF. The DNA of the CDR3 is TGTGCCTGGAGTGTTATGACAGGGCCCCTCCACTTT.

This clonotype was picked up a small number of times. The chain links TRBV4-1 to TRBJ2-1; 7 bases are shared with TRBD2. There are 17 residues in the CDR3. The trim removed 2 bases at V and 1 base at J, leaving 8 bases unmatched. The germline gives CDR1 MGHRA, CDR2 YSYEKL. The CDR3 loop is CASSQNALAVSYNEQFF. CDR3 bases: TGCGCCAGCAGCCAAAACGCCCTAGCGGTTTCCTACAATGAGCAGTTCTTC.